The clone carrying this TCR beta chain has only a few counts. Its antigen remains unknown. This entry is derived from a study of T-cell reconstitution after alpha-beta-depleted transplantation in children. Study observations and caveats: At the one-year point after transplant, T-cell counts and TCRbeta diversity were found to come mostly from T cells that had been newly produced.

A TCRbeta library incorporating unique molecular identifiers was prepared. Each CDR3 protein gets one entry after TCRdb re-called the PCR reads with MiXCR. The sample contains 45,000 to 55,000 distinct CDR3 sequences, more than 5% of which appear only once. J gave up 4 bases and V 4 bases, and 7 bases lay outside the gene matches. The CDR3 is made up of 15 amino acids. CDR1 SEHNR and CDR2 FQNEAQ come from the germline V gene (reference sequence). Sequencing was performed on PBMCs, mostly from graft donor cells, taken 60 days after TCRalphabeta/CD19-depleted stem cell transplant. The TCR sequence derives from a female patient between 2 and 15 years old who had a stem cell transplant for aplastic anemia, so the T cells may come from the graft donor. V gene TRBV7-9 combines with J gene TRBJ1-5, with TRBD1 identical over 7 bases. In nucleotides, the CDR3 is TGTGCCAGCAGCTCCTTGGACAGGAGGAATCAGCCCCAGCATTTT. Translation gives CASSSLDRRNQPQHF.